This TCR beta chain comes out of a study of CD8 T cells in Susac syndrome. The authors reverse transcribed roughly 0.5 to 1 ug RNA with random hexamers. Amplification of TCR beta CDR3 spanned 54 Vbeta and 13 Jbeta via immunoSEQ multiplex PCR. MiXCR was run by TCRdb on the immunoSEQ multiplex PCR reads, yielding one entry per CDR3 protein. The sample has about 140,000 distinct CDR3 sequences, 95% seen once. TEMRA cells underwent FACS enrichment and CD8+ and CD4+ T cells underwent negative isolation. The table lists this clonotype with a count of one. The sequenced material came from CD4+ T cells from PBMCs. This clonotype originated in a human donor with multiple sclerosis.

The CDR3 loop is CASSLVGTGGRSGYTF. The CDR3 region has the DNA TGTGCCAGCAGCTTGGTGGGGACAGGGGGCCGCAGTGGCTACACCTTC. The gene calls are TRBV11-2 and TRBJ1-2; TRBD1 aligns across 12 bases. V trimming: 3 bases; J trimming: 7 bases; junction bases outside the gene matches: 9. Germline CDR1 reads SGHAT; CDR2 reads FQNNGV. The length of the CDR3 is 16 residues.